This T cell receptor beta chain was sequenced for a study of T-cell reconstitution after alpha-beta-depleted transplantation in children. Unique molecular identifiers tagged the TCRbeta library. TCRdb re-analysed the PCR reads in MiXCR, keeping a single row per CDR3 protein. The sample includes hundreds of thousands of distinct CDR3 sequences, 23% seen only once; the top ten take roughly 13%. Study observations and caveats: T-cell counts and diversity at one year following transplant were attributed mainly to newly produced T cells. The origin of alpha-beta T cells about two months after transplant was reportedly several hundred expanded graft clones. Recipient T cells and thymic progenitors that survived were the source of the high TCRbeta diversity seen at day 60 in some patients.

Comment on this clonotype: Its specificity is unknown.

Per the germline V gene, CDR1 is SGHTA and CDR2 is FQGNSA. The length of the CDR3 is 16 residues. Germline trimming cut 2 bases from V and 0 bases from J; bases unmatched to any gene: 6. The receptor comes from a boy younger than two who had a stem cell transplant for acute myeloid leukemia, so the T cells may come from the graft donor. This specimen was PBMCs, mostly from graft donor cells, taken 360 days after TCRalphabeta/CD19-depleted stem cell transplant. V gene TRBV7-2 combines with J gene TRBJ1-2; 7 bases line up with TRBD1. In DNA, the CDR3 is TGTGCCAGCAGCTTAATCCCGGACAGGACTAACTATGGCTACACCTTC. Its translation is CASSLIPDRTNYGYTF.